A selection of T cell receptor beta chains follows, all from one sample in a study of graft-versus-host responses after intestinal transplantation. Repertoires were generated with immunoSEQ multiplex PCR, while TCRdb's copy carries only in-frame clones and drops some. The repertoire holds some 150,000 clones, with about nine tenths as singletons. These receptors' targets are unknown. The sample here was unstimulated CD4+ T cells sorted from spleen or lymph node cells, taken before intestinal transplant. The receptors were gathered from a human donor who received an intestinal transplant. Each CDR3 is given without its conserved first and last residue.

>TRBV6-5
ASSVGINTGELF
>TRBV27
ASGREVLGGIQY
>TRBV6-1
ASSETLVVNEQF
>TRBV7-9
ASTVGGGSGNTIY
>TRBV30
AWMDRGGYT
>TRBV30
AWSPLSSYNSPLH
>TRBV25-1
ASSEYPRTGADGYT
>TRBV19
ASSMGTAPETQY
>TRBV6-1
ASSEAQGANYGYT
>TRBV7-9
ASSLVDRALNEKLF
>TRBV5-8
ASSLLVVEETQY
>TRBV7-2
ASSRTSGLPYEQY
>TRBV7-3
ASSSLAGASEQF
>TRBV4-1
ASIDTGTGVTGELF
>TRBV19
ASSRTDTQY
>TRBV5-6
ASSVGLVGTEAF
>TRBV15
ATSMQGWGEAF
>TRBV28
ASSSSSGRWSTDTQY